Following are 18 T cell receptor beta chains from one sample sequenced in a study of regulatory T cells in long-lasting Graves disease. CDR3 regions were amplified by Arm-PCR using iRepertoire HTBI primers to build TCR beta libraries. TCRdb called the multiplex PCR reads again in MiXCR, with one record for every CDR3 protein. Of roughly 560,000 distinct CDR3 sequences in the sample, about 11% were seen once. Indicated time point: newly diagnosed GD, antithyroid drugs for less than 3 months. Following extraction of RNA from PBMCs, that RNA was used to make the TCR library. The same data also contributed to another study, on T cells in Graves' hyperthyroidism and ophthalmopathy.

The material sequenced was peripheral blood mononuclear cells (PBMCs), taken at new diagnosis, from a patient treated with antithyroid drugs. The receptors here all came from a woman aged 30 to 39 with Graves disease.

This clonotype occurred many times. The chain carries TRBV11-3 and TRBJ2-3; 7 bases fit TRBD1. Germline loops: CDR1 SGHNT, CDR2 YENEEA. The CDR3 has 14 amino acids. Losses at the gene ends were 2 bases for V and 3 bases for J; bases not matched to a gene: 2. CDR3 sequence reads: CASSLMTGTDTQYF. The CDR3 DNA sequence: TGTGCCAGCAGCTTAATGACAGGGACAGATACGCAGTATTTT.

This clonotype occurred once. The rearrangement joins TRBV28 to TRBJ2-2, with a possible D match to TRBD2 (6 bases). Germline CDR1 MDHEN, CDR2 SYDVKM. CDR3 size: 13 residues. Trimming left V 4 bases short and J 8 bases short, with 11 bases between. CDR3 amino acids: CASSSGLGGELFF. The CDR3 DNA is TGTGCCAGCAGTTCGGGACTCGGGGGGGAGCTGTTTTTT.

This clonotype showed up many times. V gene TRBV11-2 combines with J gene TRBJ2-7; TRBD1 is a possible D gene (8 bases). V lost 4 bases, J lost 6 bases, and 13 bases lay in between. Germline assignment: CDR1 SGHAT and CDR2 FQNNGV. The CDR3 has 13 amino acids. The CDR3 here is CASSSYRGGEQYF. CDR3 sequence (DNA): TGTGCCAGCAGCTCCTACAGGGGGGGCGAGCAGTACTTC. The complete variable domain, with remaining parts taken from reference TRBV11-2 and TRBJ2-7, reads EAGVAQSPRYKIIEKRQSVAFWCNPISGHATLYWYQQILGQGPKLLIQFQNNGVVDDSQLPKDRFSAERLKGVDSTLKIQPAKLEDSAVYLCASSSYRGGEQYFGPGTRLTVT.

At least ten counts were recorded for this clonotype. The CDR3 protein is CATSRRESSNTGELFF. The CDR3 region has the DNA TGTGCCACCAGCAGAAGAGAGAGCAGTAACACCGGGGAGCTGTTTTTT. The chain recombines TRBV15 with TRBJ2-2; unclear D gene. The CDR3 spans 16 residues. V lost 2 bases to trimming and J lost 2 bases, with 12 bases between them. CDR1 and CDR2 (germline): LNHNV, YYDKDF (reference sequence). Looking up the rest from reference TRBV15 and TRBJ2-2 gives the full variable domain: DAMVIQNPRYQVTQFGKPVTLSCSQTLNHNVMYWYQQKSSQAPKLLFHYYDKDFNNEADTPDNFQSRRPNTSFCFLDIRSPGLGDTAMYLCATSRRESSNTGELFFGEGSRLTVL.

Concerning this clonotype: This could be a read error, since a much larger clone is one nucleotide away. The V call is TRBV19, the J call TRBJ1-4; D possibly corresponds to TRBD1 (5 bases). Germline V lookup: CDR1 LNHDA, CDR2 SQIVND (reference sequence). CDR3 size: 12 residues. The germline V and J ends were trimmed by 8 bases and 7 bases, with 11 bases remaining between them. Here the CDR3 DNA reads TGTGCCAGTGGGGGGGACGGTGAAAAACTGTTTTTT. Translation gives CASGGDGEKLFF.

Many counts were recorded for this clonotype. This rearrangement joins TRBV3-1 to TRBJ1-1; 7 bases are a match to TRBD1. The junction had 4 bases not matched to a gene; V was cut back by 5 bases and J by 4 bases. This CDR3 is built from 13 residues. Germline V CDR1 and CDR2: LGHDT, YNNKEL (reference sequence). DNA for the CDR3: TGTGCCAGCAGCAGGGGGCTTGGCACTGAAGCTTTCTTT. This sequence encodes CASSRGLGTEAFF.

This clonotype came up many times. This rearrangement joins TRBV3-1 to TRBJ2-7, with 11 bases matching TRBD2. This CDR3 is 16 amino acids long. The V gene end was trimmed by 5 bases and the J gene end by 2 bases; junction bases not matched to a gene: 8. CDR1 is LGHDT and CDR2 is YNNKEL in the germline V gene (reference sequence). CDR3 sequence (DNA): TGTGCCAGCAGCTCAAGACTAGCGGGACCGACCTACGAGCAGTACTTC. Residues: CASSSRLAGPTYEQYF.

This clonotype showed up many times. As DNA, the CDR3 is TGCAGCGTTGATGACGGTTCTGAAGCTTTCTTT. This codes for CSVDDGSEAFF. The chain links TRBV29-1 to TRBJ1-1; D gene ambiguous. Trimming shortened V by 3 bases and J by 6 bases, and 8 bases separated the two germline ends. In germline, CDR1 is SQVTM, CDR2 ANQGSEA. This CDR3 comprises 11 residues. Full variable domain (rest looked up from reference TRBV29-1 and TRBJ1-1): SAVISQKPSRDICQRGTSLTIQCQVDSQVTMMFWYRQQPGQSLTLIATANQGSEATYESGFVIDKFPISRPNLTFSTLTVSNMSPEDSSIYLCSVDDGSEAFFGQGTRLTVV.

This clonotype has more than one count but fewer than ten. CDR3 coding DNA: TGTGCCAGCAGACGGGGGGGGGGCTACGAGCAGTACTTC. This translates into CASRRGGGYEQYF. The chain is built from TRBV11-3 and TRBJ2-7, with 8 bases aligning to TRBD2. V dropped 6 bases and J dropped 3; count of bases not matched to a gene: 4. Looked up from germline, CDR1 is SGHNT and CDR2 is YENEEA. The CDR3 runs 13 residues.

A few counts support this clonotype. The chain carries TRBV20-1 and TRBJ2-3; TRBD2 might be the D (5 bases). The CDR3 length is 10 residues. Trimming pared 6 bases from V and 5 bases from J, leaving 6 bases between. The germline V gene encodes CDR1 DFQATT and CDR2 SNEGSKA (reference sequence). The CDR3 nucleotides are TGCAGTGCCGGACTAGATACGCAGTATTTT. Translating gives CSAGLDTQYF.

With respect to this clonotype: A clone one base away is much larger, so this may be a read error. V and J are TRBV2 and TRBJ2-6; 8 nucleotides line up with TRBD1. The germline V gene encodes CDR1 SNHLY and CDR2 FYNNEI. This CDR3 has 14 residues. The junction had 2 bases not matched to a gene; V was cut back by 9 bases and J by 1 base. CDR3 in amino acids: CARRQGSGANVLTF. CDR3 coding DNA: TGTGCCAGGAGACAGGGGTCTGGGGCCAACGTCCTGACTTTC.

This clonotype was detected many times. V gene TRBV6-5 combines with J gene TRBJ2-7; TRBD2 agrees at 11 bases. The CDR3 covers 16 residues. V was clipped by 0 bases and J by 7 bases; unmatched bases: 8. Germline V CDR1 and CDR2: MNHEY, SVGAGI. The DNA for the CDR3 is TGTGCCAGCAGTTACTCCTCGACTAGCGGGAAAAGAGAGCAGTACTTC. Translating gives CASSYSSTSGKREQYF.

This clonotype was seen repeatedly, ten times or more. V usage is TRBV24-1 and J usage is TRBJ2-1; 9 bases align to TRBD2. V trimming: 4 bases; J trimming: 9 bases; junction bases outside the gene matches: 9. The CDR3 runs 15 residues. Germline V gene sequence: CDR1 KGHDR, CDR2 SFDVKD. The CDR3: CATSEPSSGIREQFF. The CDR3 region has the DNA TGTGCCACCAGTGAACCTTCTAGCGGGATTCGTGAGCAGTTCTTC.

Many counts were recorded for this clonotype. The CDR3: CASSLGLTGQGYYGYTF. DNA for the CDR3: TGTGCCAGCAGCTTAGGCCTAACGGGACAGGGTTACTATGGCTACACCTTC. V and J are TRBV13 and TRBJ1-2, with 9 bases that match TRBD1. Germline V lookup: CDR1 PRHDT, CDR2 FYEKMQ (reference sequence). The ends lost 0 bases at V and 3 bases at J; junction bases unmatched: 8. The CDR3 contains 17 residues.

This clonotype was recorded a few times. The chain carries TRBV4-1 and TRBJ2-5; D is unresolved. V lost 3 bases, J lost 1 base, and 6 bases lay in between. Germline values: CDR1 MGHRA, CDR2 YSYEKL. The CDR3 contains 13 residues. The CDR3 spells CASSHGPQETQYF. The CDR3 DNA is TGCGCCAGCAGCCATGGCCCCCAAGAGACCCAGTACTTC.

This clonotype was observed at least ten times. Here the CDR3 DNA reads TGTGCCAGCAGAAATTCCAAGACGACAGGGAAGTTTAGCAATCAGCCCCAGCATTTT. Encoded protein: CASRNSKTTGKFSNQPQHF. The chain is built from TRBV6-1 and TRBJ1-5, with 7 bases matching TRBD1. The CDR3 is 19 amino acids. With V trimmed by 6 bases and J by 0 bases, 17 bases remained unmatched. Germline CDR1 is MNHNS and CDR2 is SASEGT.

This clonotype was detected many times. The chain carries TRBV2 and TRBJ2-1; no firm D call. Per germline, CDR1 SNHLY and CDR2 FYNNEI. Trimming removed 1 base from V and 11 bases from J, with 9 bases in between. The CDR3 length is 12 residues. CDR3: CASSEVWEKQFF. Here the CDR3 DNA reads TGTGCCAGCAGTGAAGTGTGGGAAAAGCAGTTCTTC.

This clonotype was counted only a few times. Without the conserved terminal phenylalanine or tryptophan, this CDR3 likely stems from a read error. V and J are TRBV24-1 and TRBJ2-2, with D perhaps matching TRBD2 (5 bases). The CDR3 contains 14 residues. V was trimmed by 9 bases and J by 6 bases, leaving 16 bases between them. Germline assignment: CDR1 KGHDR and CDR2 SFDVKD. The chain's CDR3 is CATGGGGVAGELFS. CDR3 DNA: TGTGCCACCGGAGGAGGAGGCGTGGCCGGGGAGCTGTTTTCT.